Sequencing of this T cell receptor beta chain was carried out in a study of T-cell reconstitution after alpha-beta-depleted transplantation in children. Broader study findings: Expanded graft clones numbering several hundred reportedly gave rise to alpha-beta T cells about two months after transplant. The main origin of T-cell counts and diversity one year after transplant was newly produced T cells. Surviving thymic progenitors and recipient T cells were the source of high TCRbeta diversity at day 60 in some patients.

CDR1 is SGHDT and CDR2 is YYEEEE in the germline V gene. This CDR3 has 12 residues. Unmatched junction bases numbered 6, after V lost 2 bases and J lost 16 bases. In its sample, this clonotype was seen many times. Antigen unknown. Unique molecular identifiers tagged the TCRbeta library. TCRdb processed the PCR reads anew with MiXCR; each CDR3 protein has one entry. Among about 290,000 distinct CDR3 sequences, roughly 7.8% were seen once, and the ten largest hold about 9.1%. This sequence joins TRBV5-6 and TRBJ2-2, with 9 bases lining up with TRBD1. Source: peripheral blood, taken 360 days after TCRalphabeta/CD19-depleted stem cell transplant. The source of this sequence is a female patient aged 2-9 years who had a stem cell transplant for Fanconi anemia, so the T cells may come from the graft donor. CDR3 nucleotides: TGTGCCAGCAGCTTTGGGACAGGGCCCCGGTTTTTT. Residues: CASSFGTGPRFF.